Sequencing of this T cell receptor beta chain was carried out in a study of CD8 T cells in Susac syndrome. Whole-study results and caveats: The study identified approximately sixteen and five Susac-specific public clones in total CD8+ and CD8+ TEMRA repertoires.

Under recently defined diagnostic criteria, the patients with Susac syndrome qualified as having definite or probable disease. Notes on this clonotype: Its antigen is undetermined.

Unmatched junction bases numbered 2, after V lost 0 bases and J lost 2 bases. Germline assignment: CDR1 DFQATT and CDR2 SNEGSKA (reference sequence). The CDR3 is 15 amino acids. A quantity of about 0.5 to 1 ug RNA underwent reverse transcription using random hexamers. With immunoSEQ multiplex PCR, TCR beta CDR3 was amplified across 54 Vbeta and 13 Jbeta. TCRdb reprocessed the immunoSEQ multiplex PCR reads via MiXCR and lists one record per CDR3 protein. The sample has about 76,000 distinct CDR3 sequences; 80% to 95% are singletons. The source of this sequence is a human donor with Susac syndrome. The V and J genes are TRBV20-1 and TRBJ2-3, with TRBD2 matching over 10 bases. Sequences were obtained from CD8+ T cells from PBMCs. The CDR3 DNA follows: TGCAGTGCTAGAGACCTAGCGGGGGTCACAGATACGCAGTATTTT. It yields the protein CSARDLAGVTDTQYF.